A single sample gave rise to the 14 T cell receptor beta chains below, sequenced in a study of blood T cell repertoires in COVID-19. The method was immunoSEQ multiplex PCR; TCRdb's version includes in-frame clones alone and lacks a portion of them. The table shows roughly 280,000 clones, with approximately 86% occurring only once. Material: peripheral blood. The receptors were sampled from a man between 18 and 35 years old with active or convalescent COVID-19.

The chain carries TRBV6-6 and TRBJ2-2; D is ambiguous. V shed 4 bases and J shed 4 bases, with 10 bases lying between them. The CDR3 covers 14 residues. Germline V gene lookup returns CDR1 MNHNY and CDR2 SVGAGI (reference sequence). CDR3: CASSSEPITGELFF. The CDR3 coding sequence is TGTGCCAGCAGTTCCGAGCCGATCACCGGGGAGCTGTTTTTT.

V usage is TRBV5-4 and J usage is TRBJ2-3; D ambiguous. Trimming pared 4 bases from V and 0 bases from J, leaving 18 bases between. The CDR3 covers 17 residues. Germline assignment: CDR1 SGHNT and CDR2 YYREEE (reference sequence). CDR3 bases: TGTGCCAGCAGCCTAATTAGCATCAGTAGCAGCACAGATACGCAGTATTTT. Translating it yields CASSLISISSSTDTQYF.

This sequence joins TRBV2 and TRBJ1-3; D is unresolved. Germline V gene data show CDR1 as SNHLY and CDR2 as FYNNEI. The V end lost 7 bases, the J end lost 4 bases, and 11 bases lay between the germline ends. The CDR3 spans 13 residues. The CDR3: CASKISTGNTIYF. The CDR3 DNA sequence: TGTGCCAGCAAGATCAGTACCGGAAACACCATATATTTT.

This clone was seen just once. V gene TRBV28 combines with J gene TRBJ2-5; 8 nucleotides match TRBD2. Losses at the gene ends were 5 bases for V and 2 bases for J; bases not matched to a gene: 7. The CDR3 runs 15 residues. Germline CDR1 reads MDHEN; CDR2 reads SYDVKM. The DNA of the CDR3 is TGTGCCAGCAGTGGGGGCGGCGGGGGGCAAGAGACCCAGTACTTC. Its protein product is CASSGGGGGQETQYF.

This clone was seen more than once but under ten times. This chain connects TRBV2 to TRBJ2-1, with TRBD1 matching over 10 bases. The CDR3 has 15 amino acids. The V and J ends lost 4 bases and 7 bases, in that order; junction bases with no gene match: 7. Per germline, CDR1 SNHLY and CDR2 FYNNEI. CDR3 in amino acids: CASSVGQGSGNEQFF. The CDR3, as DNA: TGTGCCAGCAGTGTGGGACAGGGGTCAGGGAATGAGCAGTTCTTC.

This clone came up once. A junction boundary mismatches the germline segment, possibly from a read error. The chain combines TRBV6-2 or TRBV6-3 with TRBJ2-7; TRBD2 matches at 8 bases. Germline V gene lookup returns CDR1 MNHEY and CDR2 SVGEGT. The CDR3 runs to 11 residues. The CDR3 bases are TGTGCCAGCAGCCATGGCGGCGGGAGGTATTTC. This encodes CASSHGGGRYF.

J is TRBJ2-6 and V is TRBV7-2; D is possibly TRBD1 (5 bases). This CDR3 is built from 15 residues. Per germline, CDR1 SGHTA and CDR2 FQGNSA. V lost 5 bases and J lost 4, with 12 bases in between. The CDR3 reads CASSPEGVGANVLTF. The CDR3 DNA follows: TGTGCCAGCAGCCCCGAAGGGGTCGGGGCCAACGTCCTGACTTTC.

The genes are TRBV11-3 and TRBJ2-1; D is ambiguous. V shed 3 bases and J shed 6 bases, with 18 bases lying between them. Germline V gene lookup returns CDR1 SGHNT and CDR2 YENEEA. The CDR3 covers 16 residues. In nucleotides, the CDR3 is TGTGCCAGCAGCTTGAACCCCTCCCGAGCGACCAATGAGCAGTTCTTC. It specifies CASSLNPSRATNEQFF.

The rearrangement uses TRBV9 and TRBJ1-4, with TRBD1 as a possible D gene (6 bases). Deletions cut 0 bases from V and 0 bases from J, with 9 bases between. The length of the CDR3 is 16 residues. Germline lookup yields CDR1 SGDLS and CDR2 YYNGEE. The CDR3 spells CASSVGAGATNEKLFF. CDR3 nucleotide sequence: TGTGCCAGCAGCGTAGGAGCAGGGGCAACTAATGAAAAACTGTTTTTT.

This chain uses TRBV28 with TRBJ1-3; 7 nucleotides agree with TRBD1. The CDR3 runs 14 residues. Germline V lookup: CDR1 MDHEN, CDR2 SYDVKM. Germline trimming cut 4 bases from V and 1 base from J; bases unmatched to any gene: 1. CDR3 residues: CASSSGQSGNTIYF. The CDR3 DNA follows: TGTGCCAGCAGTTCGGGACAGTCTGGAAACACCATATATTTT.

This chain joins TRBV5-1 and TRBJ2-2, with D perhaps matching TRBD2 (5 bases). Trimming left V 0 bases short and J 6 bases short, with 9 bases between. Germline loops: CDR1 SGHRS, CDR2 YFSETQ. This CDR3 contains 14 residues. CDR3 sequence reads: CASSLDRGSGELFF. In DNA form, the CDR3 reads TGCGCCAGCAGCTTGGATCGGGGATCCGGGGAGCTGTTTTTT. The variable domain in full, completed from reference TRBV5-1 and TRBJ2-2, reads KAGVTQTPRYLIKTRGQQVTLSCSPISGHRSVSWYQQTPGQGLQFLFEYFSETQRNKGNFPGRFSGRQFSNSRSEMNVSTLELGDSALYLCASSLDRGSGELFFGEGSRLTVL.

The CDR3 DNA reads TGTGCCAGCAGTCGCGTTCGCGAGCAGTACTTC. Translating it yields CASSRVREQYF. V usage is TRBV28 and J usage is TRBJ2-7; D unresolved. The CDR3 is 11 amino acids. CDR1 is MDHEN and CDR2 is SYDVKM in the germline V gene. Deletions cut 5 bases from V and 6 bases from J, with 8 bases between. Variable domain in full (rest from reference TRBV28 and TRBJ2-7): DVKVTQSSRYLVKRTGEKVFLECVQDMDHENMFWYRQDPGLGLRLIYFSYDVKMKEKGDIPEGYSVSREKKERFSLILESASTNQTSMYLCASSRVREQYFGPGTRLTVT.

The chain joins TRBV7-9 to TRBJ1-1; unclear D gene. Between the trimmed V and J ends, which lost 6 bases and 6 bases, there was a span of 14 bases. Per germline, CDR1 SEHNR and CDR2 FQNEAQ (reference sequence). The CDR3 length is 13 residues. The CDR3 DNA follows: TGTGCCAGCAGGCGGGGAGTGAGGGCTGAAGCTTTCTTT. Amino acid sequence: CASRRGVRAEAFF.

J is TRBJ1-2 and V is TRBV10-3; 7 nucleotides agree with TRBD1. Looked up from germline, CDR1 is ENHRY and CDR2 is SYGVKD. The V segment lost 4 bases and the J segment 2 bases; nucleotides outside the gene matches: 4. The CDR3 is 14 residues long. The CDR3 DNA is TGTGCCATCAGTGCAGGAGGGGGCAACTATGGCTACACCTTC. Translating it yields CAISAGGGNYGYTF.